This is a list of T cell receptor beta chains from one sample in a study of blood T cell repertoires in COVID-19. Measured with immunoSEQ multiplex PCR; TCRdb has only the in-frame clones, and not every one. The data contain over 250,000 clones, 80% to 90% of them singletons. Sequencing was performed on peripheral blood. The receptor source for this set is a woman in her 50s who had recovered from COVID-19. CDR3s include the opening cysteine and the closing phenylalanine or tryptophan. A D gene is named only where the DNA matches it firmly. Expanded clones are given a class, and other clones once, few, many or no size at all.

abundance	v_gene	j_gene	d_gene	CDR3nt	CDR3aa
NA	TRBV5-4	TRBJ2-3	TRBD1	TGTGCCAGCAGCCACGTGGACAGGGGAATCCCAGATACGCAGTATTTT	CASSHVDRGIPDTQYF
NA	TRBV28	TRBJ1-4	TRBD1	TGTGCCAGCAGTTTATCAGGGGGCGGAACGAAACTGTTTTTT	CASSLSGGGTKLFF
NA	TRBV14	TRBJ2-1	TRBD2	TGTGCCAGCAGCCAATCTTTAAGCGGGAGGTGGGAGCAGTTCTTC	CASSQSLSGRWEQFF
NA	TRBV28	TRBJ2-1	TRBD2	TGTGCCAGCAGTGATAGCGGGATAGCAGACAATGAGCAGTTCTTC	CASSDSGIADNEQFF
NA	TRBV30	TRBJ1-2	NA	TGTGCCTGGGTTGGAGGGGTACCTGGCTACACCTTC	CAWVGGVPGYTF
NA	TRBV4-3	TRBJ1-5	NA	TGCGCCAGCAGCCAAGGGGAGGGGGGTCAGCCCCAGCATTTT	CASSQGEGGQPQHF
NA	TRBV2	TRBJ2-2	NA	TGTGCCAGCAGTGTATTCCGAGGCGGACAGAACACCGGGGAGCTGTTTTTT	CASSVFRGGQNTGELFF
once	TRBV5-1	TRBJ1-6	TRBD1	TGCGCCAGCAGCTCCTCCGGGACAGGGGAGTCACCCCTCCACTTT	CASSSSGTGESPLHF
NA	TRBV9	TRBJ2-7	TRBD1	TGTGCCAGCAGCGGACAGGGCTACGAGCAGTACTTC	CASSGQGYEQYF
NA	TRBV28	TRBJ2-5	TRBD1	TGTGCCAGCAGATCCGGACAGGGGGCGGGGGAGACCCAGTACTTC	CASRSGQGAGETQYF
few	TRBV11-3	TRBJ2-7	NA	TGTGCCAGCAGCTTAGGCCTAGGGCAGGGCGGCCACGAGCAGTACTTC	CASSLGLGQGGHEQYF
few	TRBV7-2	TRBJ2-1	NA	TGTGCCAGCAGCCCTGGGGGCCGTCTAAATGAGCAGTTCTTC	CASSPGGRLNEQFF
NA	TRBV5-1	TRBJ2-1	NA	TGCGCCAGCAGCGCCCCGAAGTCTAGTATCGGCGTTCCCTACAATGAGCAGTTCTTC	CASSAPKSSIGVPYNEQFF
once	TRBV7-9	TRBJ2-1	NA	TGTGCCAGCAGCTACTCCGGGTCTTACAATGAGCAGTTCTTC	CASSYSGSYNEQFF
NA	TRBV5-6	TRBJ1-4	NA	TGTGCCAGCAGCTTGGCGGGAGGGGTGGATGAAAAACTGTTTTTT	CASSLAGGVDEKLFF
NA	TRBV6-2/TRBV6-3	TRBJ1-1	TRBD1	TGTGCCAGCAGTTACACCCTGGACAGGCCCATGAACACTGAAGCTTTCTTT	CASSYTLDRPMNTEAFF
NA	TRBV9	TRBJ2-5	TRBD1	TGTGCCAGCAGCGGACAGGGGCGAGGCCAAGAGACCCAGTACTTC	CASSGQGRGQETQYF
NA	TRBV21-1	TRBJ2-7	NA	TGTGCCAGCAGCAATGGGCAGAAATCCTACGAGCAGTACTTC	CASSNGQKSYEQYF
NA	TRBV7-2	TRBJ1-1	NA	TGTGCCAGCAGCTTCCGTAGTCTAAACACTGAAGCTTTCTTT	CASSFRSLNTEAFF
NA	TRBV11-2	TRBJ2-7	TRBD2	TGTGCCAGCAGCTTAAGTAGCGGGGCAGCCTTGGAGCAGTACTTC	CASSLSSGAALEQYF
once	TRBV3-1/TRBV3-2	TRBJ2-1	NA	TGTGCCAGCAGCCAAGATTACCAGGGGATGAATGAGCAGTTCTTC	CASSQDYQGMNEQFF
NA	TRBV18	TRBJ2-3	TRBD2	TGTGCCAGCTCACCAGGGCTAGCGGGAGCTGTAGATACGCAGTATTTT	CASSPGLAGAVDTQYF